The T cell receptor (beta chain) described here comes from a study of T cells in Graves' hyperthyroidism and ophthalmopathy. Study background: Peripheral blood was obtained at initial diagnosis, preceding any treatment. Whole-study findings and limits: Most thyroid clonotypes expanded above 0.001 were also detected in blood.

TCR beta CDR3 region amplification was performed from RNA transcripts. HTBI primers were employed in a first-round RT-PCR of the TCR CDR3. TCRdb passed the multiplex PCR reads through MiXCR, listing each CDR3 protein once. The sample carries around 700,000 distinct CDR3 sequences, approximately 40% recorded once. This clonotype was recorded many times. The antigen remains undetermined. The sequence derives from a woman aged 40-49 years with Graves' hyperthyroidism. The material sequenced was blood.

CDR3 sequence reads: CASSHQDPAYEQYF. CDR3 in DNA: TGTGCCAGCAGCCACCAGGACCCTGCCTACGAGCAGTACTTC. The V call is TRBV5-6, the J call TRBJ2-7; D remains ambiguous. Looked up from germline, CDR1 is SGHDT and CDR2 is YYEEEE. Deletions cut 4 bases from V and 2 bases from J, with 13 bases between. This CDR3 has 14 amino acids.